Listed below are T cell receptor beta chains from one sample, sequenced in a study of T cell changes during pregnancy in multiple sclerosis. Sequencing was performed with immunoSEQ multiplex PCR; in TCRdb, only in-frame clones are kept and a portion is missing. The sample lists about 18,000 clones, about four fifths seen once, with roughly a sixth in the top ten. This specimen consisted of CD8+ T cells from peripheral blood mononuclear cells, obtained in the third trimester of pregnancy. The receptors come from a female donor in good health, enrolled as a control in a pregnancy study. The CDR3 runs from the conserved cysteine through the conserved F or W. Each record gives: V gene, D gene, J gene, clone size, CDR3 DNA, CDR3 protein. D genes are given only for firm matches. Clone size is not always given. Where it is, it says once, few, many or a class for expanded clones.

v_call: TRBV5-1; d_call: TRBD2; j_call: TRBJ2-1; clone_size: NA; cdr3_nt: TGCGCCAGCAGACGAGGACTAGCGGGAGGTGGGCCCTACAATGAGCAGTTCTTC; cdr3_aa: CASRRGLAGGGPYNEQFF
v_call: TRBV5-1; d_call: TRBD2; j_call: TRBJ2-1; clone_size: NA; cdr3_nt: TGCGCCAGCAGCCCGGGACTAGATGTAGGTGAGCAGTTCTTC; cdr3_aa: CASSPGLDVGEQFF
v_call: TRBV6-5; d_call: NA; j_call: TRBJ2-1; clone_size: NA; cdr3_nt: TGTGCCAGCAGGGACCAGACAGTCCAGGGCAATGAGCAGTTCTTC; cdr3_aa: CASRDQTVQGNEQFF
v_call: TRBV23-1; d_call: NA; j_call: TRBJ2-7; clone_size: few; cdr3_nt: TGCGCCAGCAGTCAATCGAAGGGGGACATCGAGCAGTACTTC; cdr3_aa: CASSQSKGDIEQYF
v_call: TRBV9; d_call: TRBD2; j_call: TRBJ2-3; clone_size: NA; cdr3_nt: TGTGCCAGCAACCTAGCGGGAGGGGGCACAGATACGCAGTATTTT; cdr3_aa: CASNLAGGGTDTQYF
v_call: TRBV9; d_call: TRBD1; j_call: TRBJ1-2; clone_size: NA; cdr3_nt: TGTGCCAGCAGCGCAAAGACAGGGAAGGCTGCCTATACTGGCTACACCTTC; cdr3_aa: CASSAKTGKAAYTGYTF
v_call: TRBV29-1; d_call: TRBD2; j_call: TRBJ2-3; clone_size: NA; cdr3_nt: TGCAGCGCATGGGTGGGACTAGCCAACACAGATACGCAGTATTTT; cdr3_aa: CSAWVGLANTDTQYF
v_call: TRBV18; d_call: TRBD1; j_call: TRBJ2-7; clone_size: once; cdr3_nt: TGTGCCAGCTCTCTCCGGGACAGGGGCTCCTACGAGCAGTACTTC; cdr3_aa: CASSLRDRGSYEQYF
v_call: TRBV27; d_call: NA; j_call: TRBJ2-1; clone_size: NA; cdr3_nt: TGTGCCAGCAGTCTCGCGTCCCTTTACAATGAGCAGTTCTTC; cdr3_aa: CASSLASLYNEQFF
v_call: TRBV28; d_call: NA; j_call: TRBJ1-3; clone_size: medium-sized; cdr3_nt: TGTGCCAGCAGTTTCGATGCGGGGGGAAACACCATATATTTT; cdr3_aa: CASSFDAGGNTIYF
v_call: TRBV27; d_call: TRBD1; j_call: TRBJ2-2; clone_size: NA; cdr3_nt: TGTGCCAGCAGTTTCCCCGGGACAGGGGACACCGGGGAGCTGTTTTTT; cdr3_aa: CASSFPGTGDTGELFF
v_call: TRBV19; d_call: NA; j_call: TRBJ1-4; clone_size: few; cdr3_nt: TGTGCCAGTAGTACCGCGGGGTCTAATGAAAAACTGTTTTTT; cdr3_aa: CASSTAGSNEKLFF
v_call: TRBV10-3; d_call: NA; j_call: TRBJ1-3; clone_size: NA; cdr3_nt: TGTGCCATCAGTGCCCCAGGACTGATCTCTGGAAACACCATATATTTT; cdr3_aa: CAISAPGLISGNTIYF
v_call: TRBV5-6; d_call: NA; j_call: TRBJ1-1; clone_size: few; cdr3_nt: TGTGCCAGCATCGCGGCCCAAGAGTTCGAAGCTTTCTTT; cdr3_aa: CASIAAQEFEAFF
v_call: TRBV30; d_call: NA; j_call: TRBJ1-3; clone_size: NA; cdr3_nt: TGTGCCTGGATCAGGGGAAACACCATATATTTT; cdr3_aa: CAWIRGNTIYF
v_call: TRBV6-1; d_call: NA; j_call: TRBJ1-1; clone_size: NA; cdr3_nt: TGTGCCAGCAGGGGGGGAACTCCCTACGAAGCTTTCTTT; cdr3_aa: CASRGGTPYEAFF
v_call: TRBV5-1; d_call: NA; j_call: TRBJ2-1; clone_size: NA; cdr3_nt: TGCGCCAGCAGCTCCGGCAGGGGGGCTAGCTCCTACAATGAGCAGTTCTTC; cdr3_aa: CASSSGRGASSYNEQFF
v_call: TRBV29-1; d_call: TRBD1; j_call: TRBJ2-6; clone_size: NA; cdr3_nt: TGCAGCGCTCGATCGGGACAGGGGTCTTCTGGGGCCAACGTCCTGACTTTC; cdr3_aa: CSARSGQGSSGANVLTF
v_call: TRBV6-6; d_call: TRBD1; j_call: TRBJ2-5; clone_size: few; cdr3_nt: TGTGCCGGGGCCGGGACAGGCTCCCAAGAGACCCAGTACTTC; cdr3_aa: CAGAGTGSQETQYF
v_call: TRBV7-9; d_call: TRBD1; j_call: TRBJ1-1; clone_size: NA; cdr3_nt: TGTGCCAGCGGACCCGGGACAGGTTGGGCTTTCTTT; cdr3_aa: CASGPGTGWAFF
v_call: TRBV5-6; d_call: NA; j_call: TRBJ1-2; clone_size: NA; cdr3_nt: TGTGCCAGCAGCGGAACAGGGAACTATGGCTACACCTTC; cdr3_aa: CASSGTGNYGYTF
v_call: TRBV5-1; d_call: NA; j_call: TRBJ2-1; clone_size: NA; cdr3_nt: TGCGCCAGCAGCCCGGGATCGGGGTTAAGGTACAATGAGCAGTTCTTC; cdr3_aa: CASSPGSGLRYNEQFF
v_call: TRBV9; d_call: TRBD1; j_call: TRBJ2-7; clone_size: NA; cdr3_nt: TGTGCCAGCAGTGCTCCGGACAGGCCCTACGAGCAGTACTTC; cdr3_aa: CASSAPDRPYEQYF
v_call: TRBV6-5; d_call: TRBD2; j_call: TRBJ2-5; clone_size: NA; cdr3_nt: TGTGCCAGCTCCTACAAGCGGGGCCAAGAGACCCAGTACTTC; cdr3_aa: CASSYKRGQETQYF
v_call: TRBV7-6; d_call: NA; j_call: TRBJ2-2; clone_size: NA; cdr3_nt: TGTGCCAGCAGCTCCCGGGATAGCGGGAACACCGGGGAGCTGTTTTTT; cdr3_aa: CASSSRDSGNTGELFF
v_call: TRBV29-1; d_call: TRBD1; j_call: TRBJ2-1; clone_size: NA; cdr3_nt: TGCAGCGTTGAAGGGACAGGGGGCGGCACCTACAATGAGCAGTTCTTC; cdr3_aa: CSVEGTGGGTYNEQFF
v_call: TRBV6-5; d_call: TRBD1; j_call: TRBJ2-7; clone_size: few; cdr3_nt: TGTGCCAGCAGTCCAGACAGGGGAGGATACGAGCAGTACTTC; cdr3_aa: CASSPDRGGYEQYF
v_call: TRBV28; d_call: NA; j_call: TRBJ1-2; clone_size: NA; cdr3_nt: TGTGCCAGCAGTTTCCTCGGGACTGCTCCTGGTTATGGCTACACCTTC; cdr3_aa: CASSFLGTAPGYGYTF
v_call: TRBV5-5; d_call: NA; j_call: TRBJ2-1; clone_size: once; cdr3_nt: TGTGCCAGCAGACTTAGTTGGAATGAGCAGTTCTTC; cdr3_aa: CASRLSWNEQFF
v_call: TRBV27; d_call: NA; j_call: TRBJ2-4; clone_size: NA; cdr3_nt: TGTGCCAGCAGTTTAATCTCGGGGAACATTCAGTACTTC; cdr3_aa: CASSLISGNIQYF
v_call: TRBV7-9; d_call: TRBD1; j_call: TRBJ1-1; clone_size: NA; cdr3_nt: TGTGCCAGCAGCCCGGGACAGGGGGTTGAAGCTTTCTTT; cdr3_aa: CASSPGQGVEAFF
v_call: TRBV6-1; d_call: TRBD2; j_call: TRBJ2-2; clone_size: few; cdr3_nt: TGTGCCAGCAGTGAACTAGCGGGAGACACCGGGGAGCTGTTTTTT; cdr3_aa: CASSELAGDTGELFF
v_call: TRBV5-1; d_call: TRBD2; j_call: TRBJ2-1; clone_size: NA; cdr3_nt: TGCGCCAGCAGCCCTCCGGGCGGGAGGGCCAAAGACAATGAGCAGTTCTTC; cdr3_aa: CASSPPGGRAKDNEQFF
v_call: TRBV21-1; d_call: NA; j_call: TRBJ1-2; clone_size: NA; cdr3_nt: TGTGCCAGCAGCAAATTTAGGGAAAAGGAGGTCTATGGCTACACCTTC; cdr3_aa: CASSKFREKEVYGYTF
v_call: TRBV23-1; d_call: NA; j_call: TRBJ1-2; clone_size: NA; cdr3_nt: TGCGCCATCCCGAGGCCGTATGGCTACACCTTC; cdr3_aa: CAIPRPYGYTF
v_call: TRBV27; d_call: NA; j_call: TRBJ2-2; clone_size: NA; cdr3_nt: TGTGCCAGCAGCGCACACGGCGGGGCGAACACCGGGGAGCTGTTTTTT; cdr3_aa: CASSAHGGANTGELFF
v_call: TRBV19; d_call: NA; j_call: TRBJ1-1; clone_size: NA; cdr3_nt: TGTGCCAGTAGACTCCAGGTGGGGAACACTGAAGCTTTCTTT; cdr3_aa: CASRLQVGNTEAFF
v_call: TRBV5-4; d_call: NA; j_call: TRBJ2-1; clone_size: NA; cdr3_nt: TGTGCCAGCAGCCAAGTCCCTAGCGAACACAATGAGCAGTTCTTC; cdr3_aa: CASSQVPSEHNEQFF
v_call: TRBV19; d_call: TRBD2; j_call: TRBJ2-7; clone_size: NA; cdr3_nt: TGTGCCAGTAGTCTAGCGGGAGCTATGTACGAGCAGTACTTC; cdr3_aa: CASSLAGAMYEQYF
v_call: TRBV4-2; d_call: TRBD2; j_call: TRBJ2-3; clone_size: once; cdr3_nt: TGTGCCAGCAGCCAAGATGCGACTAGCGGGAGTGTCACAGATACGCAGTATTTT; cdr3_aa: CASSQDATSGSVTDTQYF
v_call: TRBV29-1; d_call: NA; j_call: TRBJ1-3; clone_size: NA; cdr3_nt: TGCAGCGTTGAAGATTCTACCACCATATATTTT; cdr3_aa: CSVEDSTTIYF
v_call: TRBV29-1; d_call: NA; j_call: TRBJ2-2; clone_size: NA; cdr3_nt: TGCAGCGTTGAGGACAGACAAGGCACCGGGGAGCTGTTTTTT; cdr3_aa: CSVEDRQGTGELFF
v_call: TRBV2; d_call: NA; j_call: TRBJ1-1; clone_size: NA; cdr3_nt: TGTGCCAGCACGCGGGAGGAACTTATCACTGAAGCTTTCTTT; cdr3_aa: CASTREELITEAFF
v_call: TRBV5-1; d_call: NA; j_call: TRBJ2-5; clone_size: NA; cdr3_nt: TGCGCCACCACCAAGGGGCACCTGGGAGGAGAGACCCAGTACTTC; cdr3_aa: CATTKGHLGGETQYF
v_call: TRBV5-4; d_call: NA; j_call: TRBJ2-7; clone_size: NA; cdr3_nt: TGTGCCAGCAGCTTGGCACAGGTTAACGCCTACGAGCAGTACTTC; cdr3_aa: CASSLAQVNAYEQYF
v_call: TRBV7-8; d_call: TRBD2; j_call: TRBJ2-3; clone_size: NA; cdr3_nt: TGTGCCAGCAGCCCCAGACTAGCGGGGCGAACAGATACGCAGTATTTT; cdr3_aa: CASSPRLAGRTDTQYF
v_call: TRBV9; d_call: NA; j_call: TRBJ1-1; clone_size: few; cdr3_nt: TGTGCCAGCAGCGTAGCCAGAATGAACACTGAAGCTTTCTTT; cdr3_aa: CASSVARMNTEAFF
v_call: TRBV6-1; d_call: NA; j_call: TRBJ1-1; clone_size: once; cdr3_nt: TGTGCCATGGGGTTGGAGGGTATGACTGAAGCTTTCTTT; cdr3_aa: CAMGLEGMTEAFF
v_call: TRBV7-9; d_call: TRBD1; j_call: TRBJ1-1; clone_size: NA; cdr3_nt: TGTGCCAGCAGCTTAGGACAGGGGATTAGAGATGAAGCTTTCTTT; cdr3_aa: CASSLGQGIRDEAFF
v_call: TRBV15; d_call: TRBD2; j_call: TRBJ2-1; clone_size: NA; cdr3_nt: TGTGCCACCAGCAGAGAGAGCGGGGGGGCCTACAATGAGCAGTTCTTC; cdr3_aa: CATSRESGGAYNEQFF
v_call: TRBV6-5; d_call: TRBD1; j_call: TRBJ2-5; clone_size: NA; cdr3_nt: TGTGCCAGCAGCCTAGGGGGCGAGGGGGAGACCCAGTACTTC; cdr3_aa: CASSLGGEGETQYF
v_call: TRBV11-2; d_call: NA; j_call: TRBJ1-1; clone_size: NA; cdr3_nt: TGTGCCAGCAGCTTAGGCAGGGTAGGCACTGAAGCTTTCTTT; cdr3_aa: CASSLGRVGTEAFF
v_call: TRBV11-2; d_call: NA; j_call: TRBJ1-1; clone_size: NA; cdr3_nt: TGTGCCAGCTTACAATTCTGGGGGGGCTCGGGGACTGAAGCTTTCTTT; cdr3_aa: CASLQFWGGSGTEAFF
v_call: TRBV2; d_call: TRBD2; j_call: TRBJ2-2; clone_size: NA; cdr3_nt: TGTGCCAGCAGTGAGACCTTACTAGCGGCCCGGGGCGGGGAGCTGTTTTTT; cdr3_aa: CASSETLLAARGGELFF